One and the same sample provided the 6 T cell receptor beta chains below, sequenced in a study of blood T cell repertoires in COVID-19. Repertoires were generated with immunoSEQ multiplex PCR, while TCRdb's copy carries only in-frame clones and drops some. The sample has roughly 91,000 clones, 84% seen once. Sequenced material: peripheral blood. The receptors originated from a man between 70 and 80 years old with active or convalescent COVID-19.

There are a few counts of this clone. V usage is TRBV24-1 and J usage is TRBJ1-5, with TRBD1 as a possible D gene (5 bases). Trimming took 2 bases from V and 5 from J, leaving 12 bases between them. The CDR3 loop spans 15 amino acids. Germline assignment: CDR1 KGHDR and CDR2 SFDVKD. CDR3 amino acids: CATSDSSLRDQPQHF. The DNA for the CDR3 is TGTGCCACCAGTGATTCATCCCTCAGGGATCAGCCCCAGCATTTT.

The rearrangement links TRBV6-1 to TRBJ1-2; a weak D match, TRBD1 (6 bases). V was pared by 0 bases and J by 3 bases, with 14 bases between. CDR1 MNHNS and CDR2 SASEGT come from the germline V gene. This CDR3 has 16 amino acids. Here the CDR3 DNA reads TGTGCCAGCAGTGAAGCGTTGGGGGGGCGGTACTATGGCTACACCTTC. Residues: CASSEALGGRYYGYTF.

The rearrangement joins TRBV6-2 or TRBV6-3 to TRBJ2-5; TRBD2 matches at 9 bases. Per germline, CDR1 MNHEY and CDR2 SVGEGT. V shed 5 bases and J 6 bases; nucleotides not matched to a gene: 7. This CDR3 comprises 14 residues. The CDR3 protein is CASSRGGAQKTQYF. Here the CDR3 DNA reads TGTGCCAGCAGTCGCGGGGGGGCCCAGAAGACCCAGTACTTC.

This clone was picked up one time. The V call is TRBV5-4, the J call TRBJ1-1; the D is unclear. Germline V gene lookup returns CDR1 SGHNT and CDR2 YYREEE (reference sequence). Trimming left V 0 bases short and J 0 bases short, with 15 bases between. The CDR3 has 17 residues. The CDR3 spells CASSLARGGSMNTEAFF. CDR3 sequence (DNA): TGTGCCAGCAGCTTGGCCCGGGGAGGGTCCATGAACACTGAAGCTTTCTTT.

The chain joins TRBV3-1 (or the pseudogene TRBV3-2) to TRBJ2-4; D is unresolved. Germline values: CDR1 LGHDT, CDR2 YNNKEL (reference sequence). The germline V and J ends were trimmed by 4 bases and 1 base, with 8 bases remaining between them. This CDR3 spans 14 amino acids. CDR3 residues: CASSPGWAKNIQYF. The CDR3 bases are TGTGCCAGCAGCCCAGGTTGGGCCAAAAACATTCAGTACTTC.

The gene calls are TRBV12-3 or TRBV12-4 and TRBJ1-5, with no clear D. The CDR3 has 12 amino acids. V shed 6 bases and J shed 5 bases, with 8 bases lying between them. This CDR3 reads CASSQMDQPQHF. The CDR3 DNA reads as TGTGCCAGCAGCCAGATGGATCAGCCCCAGCATTTT.